This section outlines one TCR beta chain sequence together with its context. The data belong to a study of shared T cell receptors in the human thymus. Germline V lookup: CDR1 SGHVS, CDR2 FNYEAQ. V was clipped by 2 bases and J by 0 bases, with 8 bases between them. The CDR3 is 14 amino acids. TCRdb keeps only in-frame clones here, not all; method: immunoSEQ multiplex PCR. The sample consists of about 380,000 clones, approximately 95% of them appearing once. The sample taken for sequencing was thymocytes. The V and J genes are TRBV7-6 and TRBJ2-7, with D tentatively TRBD2 (5 bases). The sequence was obtained from a human donor. The CDR3 reads CASSLRLNSYEQYF. In DNA, the CDR3 is TGTGCCAGCAGCTTACGACTAAACTCCTACGAGCAGTACTTC.